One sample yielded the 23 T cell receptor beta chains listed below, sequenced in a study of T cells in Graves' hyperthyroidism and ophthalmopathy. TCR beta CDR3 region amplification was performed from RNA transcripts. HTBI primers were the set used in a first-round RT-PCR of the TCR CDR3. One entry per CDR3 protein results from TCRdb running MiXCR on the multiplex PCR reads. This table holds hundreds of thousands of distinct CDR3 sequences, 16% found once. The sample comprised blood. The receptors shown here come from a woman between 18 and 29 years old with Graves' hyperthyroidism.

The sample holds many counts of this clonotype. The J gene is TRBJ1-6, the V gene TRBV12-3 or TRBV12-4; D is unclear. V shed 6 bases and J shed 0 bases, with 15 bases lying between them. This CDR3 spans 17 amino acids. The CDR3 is CASSPSGSGSYNSPLHF. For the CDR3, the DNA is TGTGCCAGCAGCCCGTCGGGCTCGGGCTCCTATAATTCACCCCTCCACTTT.

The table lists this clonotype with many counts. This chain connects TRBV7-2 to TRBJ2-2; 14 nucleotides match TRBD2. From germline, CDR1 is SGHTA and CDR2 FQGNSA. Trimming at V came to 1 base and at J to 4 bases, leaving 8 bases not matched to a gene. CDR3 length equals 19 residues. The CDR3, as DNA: TGTGCCAGCAGCTTAGACGGGACTAGCGGGAGACGGAGCACCGGGGAGCTGTTTTTT. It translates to CASSLDGTSGRRSTGELFF.

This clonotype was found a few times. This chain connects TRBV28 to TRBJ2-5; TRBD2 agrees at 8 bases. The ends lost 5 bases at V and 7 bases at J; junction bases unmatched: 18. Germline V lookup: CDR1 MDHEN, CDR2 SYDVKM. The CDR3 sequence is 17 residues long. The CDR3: CASSGSTAAAGRGTQYF. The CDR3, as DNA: TGTGCCAGCAGTGGATCGACAGCAGCAGCCGGGAGGGGGACCCAGTACTTC.

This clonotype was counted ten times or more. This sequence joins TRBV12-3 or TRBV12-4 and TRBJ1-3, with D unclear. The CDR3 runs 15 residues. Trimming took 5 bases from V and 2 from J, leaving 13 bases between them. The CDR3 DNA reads TGTGCCAGCAGTGATAGCTTCCGGACTGGAAACACCATATATTTT. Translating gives CASSDSFRTGNTIYF.

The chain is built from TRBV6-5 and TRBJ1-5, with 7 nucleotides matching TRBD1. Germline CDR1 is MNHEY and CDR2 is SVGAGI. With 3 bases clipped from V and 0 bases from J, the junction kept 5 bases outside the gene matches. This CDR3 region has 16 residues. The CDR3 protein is CASSYDREYSNQPQHF. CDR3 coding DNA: TGTGCCAGCAGTTATGACAGGGAGTATAGCAATCAGCCCCAGCATTTT.

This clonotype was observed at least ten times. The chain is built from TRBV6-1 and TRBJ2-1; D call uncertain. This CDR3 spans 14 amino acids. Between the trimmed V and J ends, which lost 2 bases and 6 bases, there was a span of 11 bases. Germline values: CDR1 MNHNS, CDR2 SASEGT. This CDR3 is CASSERIPSNEQFF. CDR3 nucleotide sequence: TGTGCCAGCAGTGAAAGAATCCCGAGCAATGAGCAGTTCTTC.

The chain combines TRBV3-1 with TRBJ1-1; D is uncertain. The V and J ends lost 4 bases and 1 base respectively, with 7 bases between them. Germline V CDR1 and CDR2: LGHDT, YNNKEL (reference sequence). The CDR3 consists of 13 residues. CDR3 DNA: TGTGCCAGCAGCCCGATTTCGAACACTGAAGCTTTCTTT. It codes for CASSPISNTEAFF.

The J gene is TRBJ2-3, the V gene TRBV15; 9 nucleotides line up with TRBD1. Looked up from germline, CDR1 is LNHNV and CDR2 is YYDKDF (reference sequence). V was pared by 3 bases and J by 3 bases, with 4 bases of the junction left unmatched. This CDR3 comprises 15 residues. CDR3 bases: TGTGCCACCAGCAGGGGACAGGGCGGAACAGATACGCAGTATTTT. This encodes CATSRGQGGTDTQYF. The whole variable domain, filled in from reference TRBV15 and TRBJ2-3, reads DAMVIQNPRYQVTQFGKPVTLSCSQTLNHNVMYWYQQKSSQAPKLLFHYYDKDFNNEADTPDNFQSRRPNTSFCFLDIRSPGLGDTAMYLCATSRGQGGTDTQYFGPGTRLTVL.

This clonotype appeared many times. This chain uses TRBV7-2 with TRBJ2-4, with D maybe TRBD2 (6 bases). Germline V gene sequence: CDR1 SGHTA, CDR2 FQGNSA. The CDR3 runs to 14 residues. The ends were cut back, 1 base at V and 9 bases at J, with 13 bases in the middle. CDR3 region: CASSLELAGGIQYF. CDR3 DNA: TGTGCCAGCAGCTTAGAACTAGCCGGGGGCATTCAGTACTTC.

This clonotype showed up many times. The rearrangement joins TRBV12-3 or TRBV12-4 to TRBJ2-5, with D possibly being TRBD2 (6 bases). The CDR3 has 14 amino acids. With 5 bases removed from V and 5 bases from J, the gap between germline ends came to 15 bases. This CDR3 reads CASSPPSGEETQYF. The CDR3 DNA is TGTGCCAGCAGTCCGCCGTCGGGGGAGGAGACCCAGTACTTC.

CDR3 sequence reads: CASSYLGRRTDTQYF. CDR3 nucleotides: TGTGCCAGCAGTTACCTTGGCAGACGCACAGATACGCAGTATTTT. The V call is TRBV6-5, the J call TRBJ2-3, with D hard to call. Germline lookup yields CDR1 MNHEY and CDR2 SVGAGI. The CDR3 has 15 amino acids. V dropped 2 bases and J dropped 1 base, with 10 bases sitting between them.

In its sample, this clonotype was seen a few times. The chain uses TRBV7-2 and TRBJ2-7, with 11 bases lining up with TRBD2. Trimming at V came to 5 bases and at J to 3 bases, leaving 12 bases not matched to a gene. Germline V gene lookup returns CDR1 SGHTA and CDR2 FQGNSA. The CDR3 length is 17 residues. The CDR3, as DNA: TGTGCCAGCAGCCTACTAGCGGGAGTAGGTTTTGGCTACGAGCAGTACTTC. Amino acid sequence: CASSLLAGVGFGYEQYF. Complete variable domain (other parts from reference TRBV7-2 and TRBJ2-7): GAGVSQSPSNKVTEKGKDVELRCDPISGHTALYWYRQSLGQGLEFLIYFQGNSAPDKSGLPSDRFSAERTGGSVSTLTIQRTQQEDSAVYLCASSLLAGVGFGYEQYFGPGTRLTVT.

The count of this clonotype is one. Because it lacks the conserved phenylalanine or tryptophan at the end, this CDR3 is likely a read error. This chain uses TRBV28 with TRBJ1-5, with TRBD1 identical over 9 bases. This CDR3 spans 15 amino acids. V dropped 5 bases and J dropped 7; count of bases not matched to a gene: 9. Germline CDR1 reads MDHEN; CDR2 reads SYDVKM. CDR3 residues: CASSGRDRAYQPQHL. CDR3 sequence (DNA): TGTGCCAGCAGTGGCCGGGACAGGGCTTACCAGCCCCAGCATCTT.

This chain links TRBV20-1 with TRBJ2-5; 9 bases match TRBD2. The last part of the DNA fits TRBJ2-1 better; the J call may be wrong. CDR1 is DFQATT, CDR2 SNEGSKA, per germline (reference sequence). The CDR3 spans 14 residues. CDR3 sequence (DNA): TGCAGCACCTTAGCGGGAGTATCTAAAGAGACCCAGTTCTTC. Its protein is CSTLAGVSKETQFF.

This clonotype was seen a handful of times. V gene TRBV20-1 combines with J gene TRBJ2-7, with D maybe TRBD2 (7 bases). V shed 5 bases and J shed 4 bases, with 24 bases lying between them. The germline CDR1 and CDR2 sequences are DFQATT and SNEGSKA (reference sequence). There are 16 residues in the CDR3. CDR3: CSADGDRPGGRYEQYF. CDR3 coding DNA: TGCAGTGCTGACGGGGATAGACCCGGGGGGCGGTACGAGCAGTACTTC.

The DNA of the CDR3 is TGTGCCAGCAGCTTGGACAGGGGCGGGTCAGATACGCAGTATTTT. It encodes CASSLDRGGSDTQYF. The chain has TRBV5-6 and TRBJ2-3; 7 nucleotides align to TRBD1. V lost 0 bases, J lost 4 bases, and 5 bases stayed unmatched. This CDR3 has 15 amino acids. Germline CDR1 is SGHDT and CDR2 is YYEEEE. The complete variable domain, with remaining parts taken from reference TRBV5-6 and TRBJ2-3, reads DAGVTQSPTHLIKTRGQQVTLRCSPKSGHDTVSWYQQALGQGPQFIFQYYEEEERQRGNFPDRFSGHQFPNYSSELNVNALLLGDSALYLCASSLDRGGSDTQYFGPGTRLTVL.

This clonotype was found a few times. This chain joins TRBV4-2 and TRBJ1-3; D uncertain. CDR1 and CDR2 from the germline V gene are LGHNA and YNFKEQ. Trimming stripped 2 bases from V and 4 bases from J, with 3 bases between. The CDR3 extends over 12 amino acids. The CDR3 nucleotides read TGTGCCAGCAGCCAATACGGAAACACCATATATTTT. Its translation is CASSQYGNTIYF.

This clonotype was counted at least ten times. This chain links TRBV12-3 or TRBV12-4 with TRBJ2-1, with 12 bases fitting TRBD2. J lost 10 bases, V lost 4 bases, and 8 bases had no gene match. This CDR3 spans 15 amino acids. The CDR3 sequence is CASSSRLAGAVEQFF. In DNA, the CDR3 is TGTGCCAGCAGTTCTCGACTAGCGGGGGCCGTGGAGCAGTTCTTC.

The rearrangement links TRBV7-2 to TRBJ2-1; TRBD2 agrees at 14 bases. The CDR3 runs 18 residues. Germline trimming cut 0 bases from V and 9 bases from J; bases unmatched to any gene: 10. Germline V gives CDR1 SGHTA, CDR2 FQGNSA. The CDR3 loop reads CASSLAGTSGGQSVEQFF. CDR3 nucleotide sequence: TGTGCCAGCAGCTTAGCCGGGACTAGCGGGGGCCAATCGGTTGAGCAGTTCTTC.

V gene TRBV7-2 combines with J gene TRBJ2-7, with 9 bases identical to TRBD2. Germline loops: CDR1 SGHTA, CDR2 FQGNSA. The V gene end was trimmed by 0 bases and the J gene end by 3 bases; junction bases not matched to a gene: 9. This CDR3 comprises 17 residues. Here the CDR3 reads CASSLASWRGRGYEQYF. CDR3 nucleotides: TGTGCCAGCAGCTTAGCCTCATGGCGCGGGAGGGGCTACGAGCAGTACTTC.

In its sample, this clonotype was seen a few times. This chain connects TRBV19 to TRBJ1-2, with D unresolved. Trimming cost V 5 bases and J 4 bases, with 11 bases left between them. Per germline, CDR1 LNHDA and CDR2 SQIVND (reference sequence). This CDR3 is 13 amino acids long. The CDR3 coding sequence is TGTGCCAGTAGTGAGACACCTTTCTATGGCTACACCTTC. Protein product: CASSETPFYGYTF. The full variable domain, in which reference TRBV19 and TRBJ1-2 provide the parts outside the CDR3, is DGGITQSPKYLFRKEGQNVTLSCEQNLNHDAMYWYRQDPGQGLRLIYYSQIVNDFQKGDIAEGYSVSREKKESFPLTVTSAQKNPTAFYLCASSETPFYGYTFGSGTRLTVV.

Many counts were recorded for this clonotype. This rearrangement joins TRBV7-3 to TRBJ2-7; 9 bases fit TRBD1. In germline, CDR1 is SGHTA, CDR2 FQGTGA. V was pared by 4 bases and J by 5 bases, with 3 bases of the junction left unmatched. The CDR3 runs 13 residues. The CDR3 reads CASSWDREHEQYF. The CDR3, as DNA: TGTGCCAGCAGCTGGGACAGGGAACACGAGCAGTACTTC.

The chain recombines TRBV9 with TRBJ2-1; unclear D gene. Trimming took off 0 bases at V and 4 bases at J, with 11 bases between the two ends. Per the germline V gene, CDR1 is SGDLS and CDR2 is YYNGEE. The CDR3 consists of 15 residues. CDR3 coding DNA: TGTGCCAGCAGCGTAGAACAACAGTTTTACAATGAGCAGTTCTTC. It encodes CASSVEQQFYNEQFF.